The sequence of this TCR beta chain was determined in a study of a mutant IDH1 vaccine in newly diagnosed glioma. Study summary: Patients were started on vaccination 4-6 weeks after radiotherapy alone, or with temozolomide cycles. The V12 visit happened in week 35, and the V13 visit happened in week 47.

Worth noting for this clone: What it binds is unknown.

TCRdb's table, derived via immunoSEQ multiplex PCR, lists solely in-frame clones and lacks some. The sample carries about 34,000 clones, 87% recorded once. Time point indicated: week 47, end of study. What each vaccine dose contained was 300 ug of mutant IDH1 20-mer peptide, accompanied by topical imiquimod. Donors' newly diagnosed IDH1-mutant WHO grade 3 or 4 astrocytomas lacked nuclear ATRX. From germline, CDR1 is SGHRS and CDR2 YFSETQ. The CDR3 covers 17 residues. V lost 4 bases and J 2 bases, leaving 20 bases between the germline ends. The chain carries TRBV5-1 and TRBJ2-3; perhaps TRBD1 as D (5 bases). This specimen was PBMCs, taken from a glioma patient whose treatment included an IDH1 peptide vaccine. The source is a woman aged 30 to 39 with glioma. CDR3 coding DNA: TGCGCCAGCAGCCAAAACCCACCTCAGGGCCCCACAGATACGCAGTATTTT. Amino acids: CASSQNPPQGPTDTQYF.